The clone carrying this T cell receptor (beta chain) has a single count. The J segment lost 0 bases and the V segment lost 7 bases, leaving 5 bases of the junction unmatched. The CDR3 is 14 amino acids. The germline gives CDR1 MGHDK, CDR2 SYGVNS. Sequencing of TCR beta covered CD8+ and CD4+ T cells obtained from blood. Healthy donors, matched for age and sex, constituted the control group. The data belong to a study of CD8 T cells in Susac syndrome. An input of roughly 0.5 to 1 ug of RNA was subjected to reverse transcription using random hexamers. The TCR beta CDR3 was amplified by immunoSEQ multiplex PCR across 54 Vbeta, 13 Jbeta. TCRdb called the immunoSEQ multiplex PCR reads again in MiXCR, with one record for every CDR3 protein. The repertoire holds around 200,000 distinct CDR3 sequences, with about 95% as singletons.

V gene TRBV25-1 combines with J gene TRBJ1-1, with 7 bases that match TRBD1. The receptor's source is a human donor in good health. Sequencing input: CD4+ T cells from PBMCs. The DNA of the CDR3 is TGTGCCAGCACCTTGACAGGGCTGAACACTGAAGCTTTCTTT. The encoded protein is CASTLTGLNTEAFF.